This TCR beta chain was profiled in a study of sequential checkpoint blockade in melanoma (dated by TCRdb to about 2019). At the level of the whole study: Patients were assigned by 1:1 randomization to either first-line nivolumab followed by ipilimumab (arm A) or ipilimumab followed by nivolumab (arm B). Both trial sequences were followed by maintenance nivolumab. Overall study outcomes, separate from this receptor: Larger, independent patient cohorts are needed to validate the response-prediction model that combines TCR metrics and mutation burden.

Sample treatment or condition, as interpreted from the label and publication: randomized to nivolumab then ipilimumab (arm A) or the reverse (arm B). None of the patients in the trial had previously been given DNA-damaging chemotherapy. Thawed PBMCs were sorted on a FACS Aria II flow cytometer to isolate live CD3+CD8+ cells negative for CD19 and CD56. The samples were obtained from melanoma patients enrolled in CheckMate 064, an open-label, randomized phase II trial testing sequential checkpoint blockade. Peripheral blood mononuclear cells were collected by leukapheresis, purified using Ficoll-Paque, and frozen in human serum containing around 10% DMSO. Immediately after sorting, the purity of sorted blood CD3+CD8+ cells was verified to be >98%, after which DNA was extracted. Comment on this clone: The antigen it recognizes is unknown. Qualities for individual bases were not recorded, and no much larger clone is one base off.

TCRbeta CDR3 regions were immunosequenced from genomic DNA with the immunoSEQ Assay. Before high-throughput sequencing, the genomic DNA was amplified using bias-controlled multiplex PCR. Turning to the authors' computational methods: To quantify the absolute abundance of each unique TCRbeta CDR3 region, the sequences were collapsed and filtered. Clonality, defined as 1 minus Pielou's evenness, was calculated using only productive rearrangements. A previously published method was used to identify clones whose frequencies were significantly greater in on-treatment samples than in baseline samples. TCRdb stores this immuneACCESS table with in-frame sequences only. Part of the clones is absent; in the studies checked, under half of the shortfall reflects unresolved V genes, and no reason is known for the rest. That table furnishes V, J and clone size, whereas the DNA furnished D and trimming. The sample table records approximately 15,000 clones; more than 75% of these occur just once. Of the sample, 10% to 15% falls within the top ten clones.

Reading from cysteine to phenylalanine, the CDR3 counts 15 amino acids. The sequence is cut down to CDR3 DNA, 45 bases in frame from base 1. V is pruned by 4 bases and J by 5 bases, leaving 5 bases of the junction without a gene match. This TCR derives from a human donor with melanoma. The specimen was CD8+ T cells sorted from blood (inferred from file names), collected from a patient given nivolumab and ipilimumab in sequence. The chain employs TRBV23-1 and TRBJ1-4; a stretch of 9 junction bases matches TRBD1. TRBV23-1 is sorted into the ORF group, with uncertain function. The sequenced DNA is TGCGCCAGCAGTCCCGGACAGGGGCTGAATGAAAAACTGTTTTTT. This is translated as CASSPGQGLNEKLFF.